The 30 T cell receptor beta chains reported below all come from one sample, sequenced in a study of human T cells and chemical hapten exposure. Regarding time point: healthy volunteer bleed at 6 weeks. The authors extracted total RNA from unfractionated whole blood. TCRdb ran MiXCR on the RACE reads and lists one entry per CDR3 protein. Among about 37,000 distinct CDR3 sequences listed, roughly 5.5% were seen once. Sequenced input: whole blood. The receptors were gathered from a human donor in good health. Some clones in this sample may be carry-over from other donors' samples.

This clonotype appeared many times. The rearrangement uses TRBV29-1 and TRBJ2-6; D not resolved. The length of the CDR3 is 16 residues. V was cut by 0 bases and J by 4 bases, with 13 bases left in between. Looked up from germline, CDR1 is SQVTM and CDR2 is ANQGSEA. This chain's CDR3 is CSVEDSTARGANVLTF. CDR3 DNA sequence: TGCAGCGTTGAAGATTCGACTGCCCGGGGGGCCAACGTCCTGACTTTC.

This clonotype was detected a few times. The CDR3 DNA reads as TGCAGTGCAACCAGCCGGGACAGGGTCTACAATGAGCAGTTCTTC. The encoded protein is CSATSRDRVYNEQFF. The chain employs TRBV20-1 and TRBJ2-1, with TRBD1 matching over 9 bases. CDR1 is DFQATT, CDR2 SNEGSKA, per germline (reference sequence). The CDR3 contains 15 residues. With 6 bases clipped from V and 3 bases from J, the junction kept 9 bases outside the gene matches.

The sample holds many counts of this clonotype. This sequence joins TRBV11-3 and TRBJ1-6; D ambiguous. V lost 4 bases and J 3 bases, leaving 25 bases between the germline ends. Germline assignment: CDR1 SGHNT and CDR2 YENEEA. There are 20 residues in the CDR3. The CDR3 loop reads CASSCLYTATSLVYNSPLHF. The CDR3 DNA reads TGTGCCAGCAGCTGCCTTTACACAGCTACATCTTTGGTCTATAATTCACCCCTCCACTTT.

This clonotype was picked up many times. The chain couples TRBV7-8 to TRBJ2-7, with 9 bases fitting TRBD2. Trimming took 5 bases from V and 3 from J; bases not matched to a gene: 8. The CDR3 is 15 residues long. Per germline, CDR1 SGHVS and CDR2 FQNEAQ. This CDR3 reads CASSPVSGSHYEQYF. The DNA of the CDR3 is TGTGCCAGCAGCCCTGTTAGCGGGAGTCACTACGAGCAGTACTTC.

This clonotype has a handful of counts. The J gene is TRBJ1-2, the V gene TRBV6-5; the D is unclear. This CDR3 region has 15 residues. In germline, CDR1 is MNHEY, CDR2 SVGAGI. The V end lost 1 base, the J end lost 4 bases, and 13 bases lay between the germline ends. The CDR3 nucleotides read TGTGCCAGCAGTTACTTAAACAGACTAGGCTATGGCTACACCTTC. Amino acid sequence: CASSYLNRLGYGYTF.

This clonotype came up many times. V and J are TRBV12-3 or TRBV12-4 and TRBJ1-5; no clear D. CDR3 length: 14 amino acids. V lost 2 bases and J 3 bases, leaving 8 bases between the germline ends. The CDR3 loop reads CASSLSHSNQPQHF. CDR3 coding DNA: TGTGCCAGCAGTTTATCGCATTCCAATCAGCCCCAGCATTTT.

This clonotype has a count of ten or more. The V gene is TRBV10-3, the J gene TRBJ2-7, with D perhaps matching TRBD2 (5 bases). Germline lookup yields CDR1 ENHRY and CDR2 SYGVKD. Trimming took 1 base from V and 6 from J, leaving 13 bases between them. The CDR3 has 14 residues. Here the CDR3 DNA reads TGTGCCATCAGTGAGTACGATGAGGGCTCCGAGCAGTACTTC. This codes for CAISEYDEGSEQYF.

At least ten counts were recorded for this clonotype. The chain carries TRBV10-3 and TRBJ2-7; D remains unclear. CDR1 and CDR2 from the germline V gene are ENHRY and SYGVKD. This CDR3 is 13 amino acids long. V was trimmed by 0 bases and J by 10 bases, leaving 13 bases between them. CDR3 protein: CAISESVGSEQYF. The CDR3 DNA is TGTGCCATCAGTGAGTCTGTGGGCTCCGAACAGTACTTC.

The chain couples TRBV13 to TRBJ1-1; D is possibly TRBD1 (6 bases). The CDR3 is 14 residues long. In germline, CDR1 is PRHDT, CDR2 FYEKMQ (reference sequence). V gave up 5 bases and J gave up 3 bases, with 13 bases separating them. The CDR3 sequence: CASSISPGDTEAFF. The CDR3 DNA follows: TGTGCCAGCAGCATTTCACCAGGGGACACTGAAGCTTTCTTT.

This clonotype turned up a few times. The gene calls are TRBV11-2 and TRBJ1-1; D uncertain. The CDR3 covers 12 residues. Trimming pared 3 bases from V and 7 bases from J, leaving 9 bases between. CDR1 and CDR2 (germline): SGHAT, FQNNGV. CDR3 sequence: CASSFISNEAFF. In nucleotides, the CDR3 is TGTGCCAGCAGCTTTATTAGTAATGAAGCTTTCTTT. Full variable domain (outside the CDR3, taken from reference TRBV11-2 and TRBJ1-1): EAGVAQSPRYKIIEKRQSVAFWCNPISGHATLYWYQQILGQGPKLLIQFQNNGVVDDSQLPKDRFSAERLKGVDSTLKIQPAKLEDSAVYLCASSFISNEAFFGQGTRLTVV.

This clonotype was observed at least ten times. The chain carries TRBV7-9 and TRBJ2-3, with unresolved D. The germline V and J ends were trimmed by 6 bases and 0 bases, with 13 bases remaining between them. Germline loops: CDR1 SEHNR, CDR2 FQNEAQ (reference sequence). This CDR3 spans 15 amino acids. In nucleotides, the CDR3 is TGTGCCAGCAGTCCAGGAGTGGGCAGCACAGATACGCAGTATTTT. It translates to CASSPGVGSTDTQYF. The whole variable domain, filled in from reference TRBV7-9 and TRBJ2-3, reads DTGVSQNPRHKITKRGQNVTFRCDPISEHNRLYWYRQTLGQGPEFLTYFQNEAQLEKSRLLSDRFSAERPKGSFSTLEIQRTEQGDSAMYLCASSPGVGSTDTQYFGPGTRLTVL.

This sequence joins TRBV21-1 and TRBJ1-2; the listed D gene, TRBD1, was not tested against the DNA. TRBV21-1 is listed as a pseudogene. The CDR3 consists of 16 residues. CDR3 protein: CASSVRIDRGNYGYTF. The CDR3 DNA reads TGTGCCAGCAGCGTACGAATTGACAGGGGCAACTATGGCTACACCTTC.

This clonotype has at least ten counts. V is TRBV11-2 and J is TRBJ1-1; unclear D gene. The V end was cut by 5 bases, the J end by 1 base, with 14 bases between. This CDR3 is 15 amino acids long. CDR1 SGHAT and CDR2 FQNNGV come from the germline V gene. The CDR3 reads CASSAGRPPNTEAFF. The CDR3 nucleotides are TGTGCCAGCAGCGCCGGGAGACCGCCGAACACTGAAGCTTTCTTT. The whole variable domain, remainder taken from reference TRBV11-2 and TRBJ1-1, is EAGVAQSPRYKIIEKRQSVAFWCNPISGHATLYWYQQILGQGPKLLIQFQNNGVVDDSQLPKDRFSAERLKGVDSTLKIQPAKLEDSAVYLCASSAGRPPNTEAFFGQGTRLTVV.

The chain links TRBV5-1 to TRBJ2-5, with TRBD1 as a possible D gene (5 bases). The V gene's germline CDR1 is SGHRS and CDR2 YFSETQ. V was cut by 3 bases and J by 3 bases, with 9 bases left in between. The CDR3 is made up of 13 amino acids. Here the CDR3 DNA reads TGCGCCAGCAGCTGGCAAGGGGAAGAGACCCAGTACTTC. It yields the protein CASSWQGEETQYF.

The sample holds many counts of this clonotype. The chain has TRBV7-9 and TRBJ2-2; 8 bases are a match to TRBD1. Germline V gene data show CDR1 as SEHNR and CDR2 as FQNEAQ (reference sequence). CDR3 size: 16 residues. Trimming at V came to 4 bases and at J to 1 base, leaving 5 bases not matched to a gene. Written as DNA, the CDR3 is TGTGCCAGCAGCTCAAACAGGGGGAGGAACACCGGGGAGCTGTTTTTT. Translated: CASSSNRGRNTGELFF.

The table lists this clonotype with many counts. The V gene is TRBV4-2, the J gene TRBJ1-2, with D unclear. V shed 0 bases and J shed 9 bases, with 11 bases lying between them. CDR1 LGHNA and CDR2 YNFKEQ come from the germline V gene. The CDR3 sequence is 13 residues long. CDR3 residues: CASSQDMGARYTF. The DNA of the CDR3 is TGTGCCAGCAGCCAAGACATGGGCGCCCGCTACACCTTC.

This clonotype was counted many times. This chain uses TRBV18 with TRBJ2-3, with 8 bases matching TRBD2. Germline trimming cut 6 bases from V and 5 bases from J; bases unmatched to any gene: 7. Germline values: CDR1 KGHSH, CDR2 LQKENI. The CDR3 is 14 residues long. CDR3 in DNA: TGTGCCAGCTCCCCAGCGGGGGAGGAAGATACGCAGTATTTT. It codes for CASSPAGEEDTQYF. The whole variable domain, filled in from reference TRBV18 and TRBJ2-3, reads NAGVMQNPRHLVRRRGQEARLRCSPMKGHSHVYWYRQLPEEGLKFMVYLQKENIIDESGMPKERFSAEFPKEGPSILRIQQVVRGDSAAYFCASSPAGEEDTQYFGPGTRLTVL.

The table lists this clonotype with many counts. This chain links TRBV3-1 with TRBJ2-7; 10 bases align to TRBD1. Germline assignment: CDR1 LGHDT and CDR2 YNNKEL (reference sequence). Trimming took 0 bases from V and 6 from J; bases not matched to a gene: 11. This CDR3 comprises 17 residues. The chain's CDR3 is CASSQDLRQGAFSEQYF. CDR3 in DNA: TGTGCCAGCAGCCAAGACTTGAGACAGGGGGCGTTCAGCGAGCAGTACTTC.

This clonotype has just a few counts. CDR3: CASSLVTQYF. As DNA, the CDR3 is TGTGCCAGCAGCTTAGTAACCCAGTACTTC. V is TRBV7-9 and J is TRBJ2-5, with D unclear. Germline lookup yields CDR1 SEHNR and CDR2 FQNEAQ (reference sequence). The CDR3 is 10 residues long. V was trimmed by 1 base and J by 8 bases, leaving 2 bases between them.

This clonotype was detected ten times or more. V is TRBV4-3 and J is TRBJ1-2; 9 positions agree with TRBD1. The V gene's germline CDR1 is LGHNA and CDR2 YSLEER. The CDR3 is 16 residues long. V was clipped by 1 base and J by 1 base; unmatched bases: 4. In DNA, the CDR3 is TGCGCCAGCAGCCAAGGGGACAGGGCCCTTAACTATGGCTACACCTTC. It yields the protein CASSQGDRALNYGYTF.

This clonotype was detected a few times. The chain carries TRBV11-2 and TRBJ1-2; D might be TRBD1 (5 bases). The V gene lost 2 bases and the J gene lost 3 bases, with 13 bases spanning the gap. This CDR3 has 15 residues. Germline lookup yields CDR1 SGHAT and CDR2 FQNNGV. In nucleotides, the CDR3 is TGTGCCAGCAGCTTAAGGCAGGGAGGGTACTATGGCTACACCTTC. This encodes CASSLRQGGYYGYTF.

This clonotype was seen a few times. The chain employs TRBV20-1 and TRBJ2-1; TRBD2 aligns across 11 bases. The CDR3 runs 14 residues. V dropped 3 bases and J dropped 4; count of bases not matched to a gene: 2. From germline, CDR1 is DFQATT and CDR2 SNEGSKA (reference sequence). CDR3 sequence reads: CSASIAGGYNEQFF. CDR3 in DNA: TGCAGTGCTAGTATAGCGGGAGGGTACAATGAGCAGTTCTTC.

This clonotype was seen only a few times. The chain links TRBV28 to TRBJ2-7; tentatively, D is TRBD1 (5 bases). This CDR3 has 13 amino acids. Trimming took off 0 bases at V and 6 bases at J, with 9 bases between the two ends. The germline V gene encodes CDR1 MDHEN and CDR2 SYDVKM. The CDR3 here is CASSLWTEGEQYF. The CDR3 DNA reads as TGTGCCAGCAGTTTATGGACAGAAGGCGAGCAGTACTTC.

On this clonotype itself: This may come from a read error, since a much larger clone is one base off. The rearrangement joins TRBV15 to TRBJ1-4, with no clear D. Germline CDR1 LNHNV, CDR2 YYDKDF (reference sequence). CDR3 size: 13 residues. V lost 0 bases and J lost 10, with 9 bases in between. CDR3 region: CATSRDMSRKLFF. CDR3 coding DNA: TGTGCCACCAGCAGAGATATGAGCCGAAAACTGTTTTTT.

This clonotype was detected ten times or more. The chain is built from TRBV5-1 and TRBJ2-3; TRBD1 might be the D (6 bases). With 4 bases removed from V and 3 bases from J, the gap between germline ends came to 18 bases. The CDR3 is 16 residues long. CDR1 is SGHRS and CDR2 is YFSETQ in the germline V gene. CDR3 sequence reads: CASSKEQRGSTDTQYF. The CDR3 DNA reads as TGCGCCAGCAGCAAGGAACAGAGGGGGTCTACAGATACGCAGTATTTT.

The table lists this clonotype with many counts. The chain is built from TRBV29-1 and TRBJ2-5; D is uncertain. This CDR3 contains 13 residues. Germline assignment: CDR1 SQVTM and CDR2 ANQGSEA. The V end lost 3 bases, the J end lost 0 bases, and 8 bases lay between the germline ends. DNA for the CDR3: TGCAGCGTTGAGGGGTCAAACCAAGAGACCCAGTACTTC. Amino acids: CSVEGSNQETQYF.

In its sample, this clonotype was seen many times. The chain joins TRBV21-1 to TRBJ2-3; TRBD2, the table's D call, lacks a check against the DNA. TRBV21-1 is a pseudogene locus. The CDR3 has 13 residues. The CDR3 sequence is CASSTFSGGAQYF. CDR3 in DNA: TGTGCCAGCAGCACTTTTAGCGGGGGTGCGCAGTATTTT.

This clonotype came up many times. At one end the junction does not follow the germline gene, possibly because of a read error. The gene calls are TRBV4-1 and TRBJ2-3; 12 bases line up with TRBD2. The germline V gene encodes CDR1 MGHRA and CDR2 YSYEKL. This CDR3 has 16 amino acids. The CDR3, as DNA: TGCGCCAGCAGCCAGACACTAGCGGGGGGCACTGATACGCAGTATTTT. Amino acid sequence: CASSQTLAGGTDTQYF.

This clonotype was detected ten times or more. V is TRBV5-1 and J is TRBJ2-3, with D uncertain. V was trimmed by 7 bases and J by 6 bases, leaving 18 bases between them. The germline gives CDR1 SGHRS, CDR2 YFSETQ. The CDR3 contains 14 residues. The CDR3 loop reads CASSPLSVEDTQYF. The CDR3 DNA reads TGCGCCAGCTCTCCATTAAGCGTAGAGGATACGCAGTATTTT.

There are a few counts of this clonotype. V gene TRBV7-9 combines with J gene TRBJ2-6, with unresolved D. Trimming stripped 6 bases from V and 0 bases from J, with 9 bases between. CDR1 is SEHNR and CDR2 is FQNEAQ in the germline V gene (reference sequence). The CDR3 extends over 15 amino acids. CDR3 DNA sequence: TGTGCCAGCAGTTCTAGTTCCTCTGGGGCCAACGTCCTGACTTTC. It specifies CASSSSSSGANVLTF.